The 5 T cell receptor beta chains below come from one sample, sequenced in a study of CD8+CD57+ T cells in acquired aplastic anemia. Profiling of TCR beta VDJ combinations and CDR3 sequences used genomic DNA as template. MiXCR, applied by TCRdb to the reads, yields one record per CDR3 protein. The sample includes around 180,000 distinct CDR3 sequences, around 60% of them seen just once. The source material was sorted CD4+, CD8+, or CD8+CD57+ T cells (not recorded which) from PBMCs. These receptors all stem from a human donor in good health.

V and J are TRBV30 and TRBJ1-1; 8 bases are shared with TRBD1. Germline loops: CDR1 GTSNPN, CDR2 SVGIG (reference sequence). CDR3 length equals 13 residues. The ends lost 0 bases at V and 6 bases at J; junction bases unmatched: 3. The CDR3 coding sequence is TGTGCCTGGAGTGTCGACAGGGGCGCTGAAGCTTTCTTT. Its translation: CAWSVDRGAEAFF.

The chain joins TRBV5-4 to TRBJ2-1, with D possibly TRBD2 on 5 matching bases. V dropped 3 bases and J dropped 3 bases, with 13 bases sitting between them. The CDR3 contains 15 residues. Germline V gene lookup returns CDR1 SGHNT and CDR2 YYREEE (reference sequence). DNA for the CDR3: TGTGCCAGCAGCTCCCCCGGTGGGAGCTACAATGAGCAGTTCTTC. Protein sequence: CASSSPGGSYNEQFF.

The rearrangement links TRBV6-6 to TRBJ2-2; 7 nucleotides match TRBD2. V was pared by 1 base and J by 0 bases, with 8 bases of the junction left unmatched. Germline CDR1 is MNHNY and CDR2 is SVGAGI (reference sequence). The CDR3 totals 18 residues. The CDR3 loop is CASSYYSGGTANTGELFF. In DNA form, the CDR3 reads TGTGCCAGCAGTTACTACTCGGGAGGCACAGCGAACACCGGGGAGCTGTTTTTT.

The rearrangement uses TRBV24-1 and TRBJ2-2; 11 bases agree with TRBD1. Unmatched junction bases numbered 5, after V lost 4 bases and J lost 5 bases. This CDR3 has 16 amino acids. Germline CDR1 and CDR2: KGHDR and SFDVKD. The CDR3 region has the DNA TGTGCCACCAGTGAAGGGGACAGGGGGTTTACCGGGGAGCTGTTTTTT. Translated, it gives CATSEGDRGFTGELFF.

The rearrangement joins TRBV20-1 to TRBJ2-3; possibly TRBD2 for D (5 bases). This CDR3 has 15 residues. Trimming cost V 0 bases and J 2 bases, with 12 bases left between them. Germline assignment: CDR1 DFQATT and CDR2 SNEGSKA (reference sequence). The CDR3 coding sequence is TGCAGTGCTAGAGATGAACTAGTACCCACAGATACGCAGTATTTT. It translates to CSARDELVPTDTQYF.